Listed here are 21 T cell receptor beta chains from one sample, sequenced in a study of T cells after yellow fever vaccination. Via MiXCR, TCRdb re-called the 5' RACE reads, giving one row per CDR3 protein. The profile covers fewer than 350,000 distinct CDR3 sequences, with approximately 9% appearing a single time and 18% taken by the ten largest. Here the sequenced sample was PBMCs, taken on the day of the first yellow fever vaccination. The receptor set was obtained from a man aged 18 to 35 who received the YFV17D yellow fever vaccine.

This clonotype was picked up many times. The chain is built from TRBV2 and TRBJ1-2, with D possibly being TRBD1 (6 bases). Per the germline V gene, CDR1 is SNHLY and CDR2 is FYNNEI. The CDR3 runs 12 residues. Trimming took off 8 bases at V and 5 bases at J, with 12 bases between the two ends. Here the CDR3 DNA reads TGTGCCAGCGAAGGGGGAGTTTATGGCTACACCTTC. Encoded protein: CASEGGVYGYTF. The entire variable domain, with the rest obtained from reference TRBV2 and TRBJ1-2, is as follows: EPEVTQTPSHQVTQMGQEVILRCVPISNHLYFYWYRQILGQKVEFLVSFYNNEISEKSEIFDDQFSVERPDGSNFTLKIRSTKLEDSAMYFCASEGGVYGYTFGSGTRLTVV.

The V gene is TRBV29-1, the J gene TRBJ1-1; D unclear. The CDR3 is 13 residues long. Per germline, CDR1 SQVTM and CDR2 ANQGSEA. Trimming took off 4 bases at V and 8 bases at J, with 17 bases between the two ends. The CDR3 reads CSVGHPKRLEAFF. The CDR3 nucleotides read TGCAGCGTTGGGCATCCAAAAAGATTAGAAGCTTTCTTT.

The chain couples TRBV10-2 to TRBJ2-5; TRBD2 is a possible D gene (6 bases). Looked up from germline, CDR1 is WSHSY and CDR2 is SAAADI. The CDR3 sequence is 15 residues long. Deletions cut 7 bases from V and 2 bases from J, with 17 bases between. The CDR3 region has the DNA TGCGCCAGCACCCACCGGGGGTGGGCTCAAGAGACCCAGTACTTC. Amino acid sequence: CASTHRGWAQETQYF.

This sequence joins TRBV9 and TRBJ2-2; 10 bases align to TRBD2. In germline, CDR1 is SGDLS, CDR2 YYNGEE. This CDR3 has 17 amino acids. With 0 bases clipped from V and 4 bases from J, the junction kept 6 bases outside the gene matches. CDR3 in DNA: TGTGCCAGCAGCGTAGGAGCGGGGGGGCCTGGCACCGGGGAGCTGTTTTTT. Its translation: CASSVGAGGPGTGELFF.

This clonotype was recorded at least ten times. The V gene is TRBV5-1, the J gene TRBJ2-5, with D unclear. V was shortened by 0 bases and J by 1 base, with 4 bases between the two germline ends. This CDR3 contains 13 residues. Germline CDR1 reads SGHRS; CDR2 reads YFSETQ. The CDR3 is CASSLGTQETQYF. CDR3 coding DNA: TGCGCCAGCAGCTTGGGGACCCAAGAGACCCAGTACTTC.

As DNA, the CDR3 is TGTGCCAGCCTGGGACAGGATTGGGCAGATACGCAGTATTTT. Protein product: CASLGQDWADTQYF. V and J are TRBV7-2 and TRBJ2-3; TRBD1 matches 8 bases. V was clipped by 8 bases and J by 4 bases; unmatched bases: 8. The CDR3 loop spans 14 amino acids. Germline V CDR1 and CDR2: SGHTA, FQGNSA.

This clonotype was recorded many times. Germline is not matched at one junction end, which may reflect a read error. The chain recombines TRBV5-1 with TRBJ2-3; D possibly corresponds to TRBD2 (6 bases). The CDR3 spans 12 residues. Germline loops: CDR1 SGHRS, CDR2 YFSETQ. Written as DNA, the CDR3 is TGTGCCAGCAGCCTTGGGGGGGATACGCAGTATTTT. Its protein is CASSLGGDTQYF.

This clonotype was counted ten times or more. The rearrangement uses TRBV5-6 and TRBJ2-5; D remains ambiguous. CDR1 is SGHDT and CDR2 is YYEEEE in the germline V gene. Trimming removed 3 bases from V and 3 bases from J, with 9 bases in between. The CDR3 runs to 13 residues. The CDR3 bases are TGTGCCAGCAGCTCCGTTATGGAAGAGACCCAGTACTTC. Translated: CASSSVMEETQYF.

This clonotype came up many times. The rearrangement uses TRBV20-1 and TRBJ2-5, with D perhaps matching TRBD2 (6 bases). Germline V gives CDR1 DFQATT, CDR2 SNEGSKA (reference sequence). This CDR3 is 14 amino acids long. The ends were cut back, 1 base at V and 0 bases at J, with 9 bases in the middle. CDR3 amino acids: CSARGGLDQETQYF. CDR3 sequence (DNA): TGCAGTGCTAGAGGGGGACTCGACCAAGAGACCCAGTACTTC.

This clonotype was observed a handful of times. The chain joins TRBV27 to TRBJ1-1; TRBD1 aligns across 7 bases. This CDR3 comprises 16 residues. The J segment lost 6 bases and the V segment lost 1 base, leaving 11 bases of the junction unmatched. Germline V gives CDR1 MNHEY, CDR2 SMNVEV (reference sequence). CDR3 loop: CASSLWSAGGNAEAFF. The CDR3 nucleotides are TGTGCCAGCAGTTTATGGTCGGCAGGGGGAAATGCTGAAGCTTTCTTT.

The V and J genes are TRBV20-1 and TRBJ1-2, with 7 bases that match TRBD1. Losses at the gene ends were 6 bases for V and 2 bases for J; bases not matched to a gene: 18. The germline gives CDR1 DFQATT, CDR2 SNEGSKA (reference sequence). The CDR3 runs 17 residues. The CDR3 nucleotides are TGCAGTGCCAAAATTCCGGGACAGCTAAAACCCAACTATGGCTACACCTTC. The encoded protein is CSAKIPGQLKPNYGYTF.

The chain employs TRBV19 and TRBJ2-3; possible D gene TRBD2, 6 bases. This CDR3 is built from 14 residues. CDR1 and CDR2 from the germline V gene are LNHDA and SQIVND (reference sequence). The V end was cut by 3 bases, the J end by 6 bases, with 13 bases between. The CDR3 bases are TGTGCCAGTAGTATGGGTGGGGGGAAGGATACGCAGTATTTT. This encodes CASSMGGGKDTQYF.

The table lists this clonotype with a few counts. The V gene is TRBV7-2, the J gene TRBJ1-2; D unresolved. The V end lost 0 bases, the J end lost 6 bases, and 14 bases lay between the germline ends. This CDR3 contains 15 residues. The germline gives CDR1 SGHTA, CDR2 FQGNSA. CDR3 DNA sequence: TGTGCCAGCAGCTTAGCGATCCGGGTGGCGGATGGCTACACCTTC. This sequence encodes CASSLAIRVADGYTF.

V and J are TRBV6-2 or TRBV6-3 and TRBJ2-3, with 7 positions matching TRBD2. With 11 bases clipped from V and 7 bases from J, the junction kept 15 bases outside the gene matches. From germline, CDR1 is MNHEY and CDR2 SVGEGT. This CDR3 has 14 amino acids. CDR3 DNA: TGTGCCGGGTCCCGGGACTATCGGAGTAATACGCAGTATTTT. Protein: CAGSRDYRSNTQYF.

V is TRBV7-8 and J is TRBJ1-3; D call uncertain. The CDR3 is made up of 14 amino acids. Germline values: CDR1 SGHVS, CDR2 FQNEAQ. Trimming stripped 2 bases from V and 4 bases from J, with 9 bases between. CDR3 loop: CASSLKTWGNTIYF. CDR3 nucleotides: TGTGCCAGCAGCTTAAAGACGTGGGGAAACACCATATATTTT.

The chain has TRBV25-1 and TRBJ1-1; unclear D gene. V was shortened by 2 bases and J by 4 bases, with 11 bases between the two germline ends. The CDR3 consists of 14 residues. The V gene's germline CDR1 is MGHDK and CDR2 SYGVNS. CDR3 bases: TGTGCCAGCAGTGAAGGGAGGGTTCCCACTGAAGCTTTCTTT. Its translation is CASSEGRVPTEAFF.

There are a few counts of this clonotype. The rearrangement joins TRBV7-8 to TRBJ1-1, with a tentative D call TRBD1 (5 bases). Germline CDR1 SGHVS, CDR2 FQNEAQ. V was clipped by 6 bases and J by 1 base, with 24 bases between them. The CDR3 is 18 residues long. The CDR3 is CASRPIGGSAGGNTEAFF. The CDR3 nucleotides read TGTGCCAGCAGGCCCATTGGAGGGAGTGCGGGGGGGAACACTGAAGCTTTCTTT.

This clonotype was seen only a few times. The V call is TRBV11-1, the J call TRBJ1-2, with 10 bases matching TRBD1. The V gene end was trimmed by 5 bases and the J gene end by 4 bases; junction bases not matched to a gene: 16. Germline V gene sequence: CDR1 SGHAT, CDR2 FQDESV (reference sequence). This CDR3 comprises 18 residues. The CDR3 nucleotides read TGTGCCAGCAGCCCCGATATCGGGACAGGGGATTCGGCCTATGGCTACACCTTC. As protein: CASSPDIGTGDSAYGYTF.

The table lists this clonotype with a few counts. This chain joins TRBV6-2 or TRBV6-3 and TRBJ2-1; 8 bases map to TRBD2. CDR1 MNHEY and CDR2 SVGEGT come from the germline V gene. The CDR3 sequence is 13 residues long. J gave up 7 bases and V 2 bases, and 1 base lay outside the gene matches. The CDR3 region is CASSYIAGNEQFF. The CDR3 coding sequence is TGTGCCAGCAGTTACATAGCGGGGAATGAGCAGTTCTTC.

This clonotype has a handful of counts. CDR3 DNA sequence: TGTGCCAGCAGGTTCCGACAGGAAGATACGCAGTATTTT. This gives the protein CASRFRQEDTQYF. The chain is built from TRBV6-1 and TRBJ2-3, with D possibly matching TRBD1 (6 bases). Germline V gene lookup returns CDR1 MNHNS and CDR2 SASEGT. V was trimmed by 6 bases and J by 5 bases, leaving 12 bases between them. The CDR3 spans 13 residues.

This clonotype was seen more than once but under ten times. The gene calls are TRBV20-1 and TRBJ1-6, with 8 bases identical to TRBD1. Per germline, CDR1 DFQATT and CDR2 SNEGSKA (reference sequence). Trimming cost V 6 bases and J 10 bases; bases outside gene matches: 14. The CDR3 is 15 amino acids. The CDR3 loop reads CSARTLQGEGSPLHF. The DNA of the CDR3 is TGCAGTGCCCGGACCTTACAGGGGGAGGGCTCACCCCTCCACTTT.